This T cell receptor (beta chain) came from a study of OX40 agonist ivuxolimab in advanced cancers. TCRdb keeps only in-frame clones here, not all; method: immunoSEQ multiplex PCR. The sample gives 66,000 or so clones, 85% of which show up once; 4% is in the top ten. The CDR3 consists of 15 residues. The V gene's germline CDR1 is MGHRA and CDR2 YSYEKL. V gave up 4 bases and J gave up 9 bases; unmatched junction bases: 11. The sequence was collected from an adult with an advanced solid tumor such as melanoma, head and neck, liver or kidney cancer. V gene TRBV4-1 combines with J gene TRBJ2-4; 8 nucleotides match TRBD1. The source was CD4+ or CD8+ T cells sorted from blood, collected in a trial of the OX40 agonist ivuxolimab. For the CDR3, the DNA is TGCGCCAGCAGCCTTCAATCAGACAGGGGAAGCATTCAGTACTTC. Amino acid sequence: CASSLQSDRGSIQYF.